A single sample gave rise to the 9 T cell receptor beta chains below, sequenced in a study of liver allograft versus peripheral blood T cells (dated by TCRdb to 2018 to 2021). With respect to the entire study: T cell receptor repertoires present within transplanted livers were compared with repertoires in the peripheral blood of liver transplant recipients.

Instrument on record: Illumina MiSeq. The public reads were reprocessed in TCRdb via fastp at Q25 and MiXCR, keeping in-frame beta chains. Every entry covers one CDR3 protein and lists the most common genes and DNA from its rows. Present in this sample are some 6,300 distinct CDR3 sequences, about 16% of which were seen just once. Approximately 49% of the sample goes to the ten largest clones. The receptor set was obtained from a human patient who had a liver transplant. Donor T cells from the graft may be present among the T cells after a transplant.

The V gene is TRBV28, the J gene TRBJ2-1; tentatively, D is TRBD2 (5 bases). Germline V CDR1 and CDR2: MDHEN, SYDVKM. V was clipped by 7 bases and J by 10 bases, with 20 bases between them. CDR3 length equals 14 residues. Here the CDR3 DNA reads TGTGCCAGCAATTGGGCGGTGGAGGTCAACGAGCAGTTCTTC. It encodes CASNWAVEVNEQFF. Filled out from reference TRBV28 and TRBJ2-1, the complete variable domain reads DVKVTQSSRYLVKRTGEKVFLECVQDMDHENMFWYRQDPGLGLRLIYFSYDVKMKEKGDIPEGYSVSREKKERFSLILESASTNQTSMYLCASNWAVEVNEQFFGPGTRLTVL.

V and J are TRBV11-2 and TRBJ2-1; 7 bases match TRBD2. The CDR3 length is 15 residues. Germline V gene lookup returns CDR1 SGHAT and CDR2 FQNNGV. Trimming at V came to 1 base and at J to 4 bases, leaving 4 bases not matched to a gene. CDR3 sequence reads: CASSLGLAEYNEQFF. In nucleotides, the CDR3 is TGTGCCAGCAGCTTAGGTCTAGCGGAGTACAATGAGCAGTTCTTC.

This clonotype was counted at least ten times. The rearrangement links TRBV5-5 to TRBJ1-1; D gene unclear. Germline V lookup: CDR1 SGHKS, CDR2 YYEKEE (reference sequence). Trimming took off 0 bases at V and 1 base at J, with 16 bases between the two ends. The CDR3 has 17 amino acids. CDR3 protein: CASSLAQVRPENTEAFF. CDR3 DNA: TGTGCCAGCAGCTTGGCCCAGGTGAGGCCAGAGAACACTGAAGCTTTCTTT.

This clonotype was recorded at least ten times. The chain is built from TRBV20-1 and TRBJ2-7; TRBD1 matches 10 bases. Germline loops: CDR1 DFQATT, CDR2 SNEGSKA (reference sequence). Germline trimming cut 6 bases from V and 5 bases from J; bases unmatched to any gene: 10. The CDR3 totals 14 residues. The CDR3 DNA sequence: TGCAGTGCCACAGGACAGGGGGATTTCCACGAGCAGTACTTC. It translates to CSATGQGDFHEQYF.

This chain links TRBV12-3 or TRBV12-4 with TRBJ1-1; no clear D gene. V was trimmed by 2 bases and J by 3 bases, leaving 7 bases between them. CDR3 length: 13 residues. In DNA, the CDR3 is TGTGCCAGCAGTTTATTAGGGTACACTGAAGCTTTCTTT. This gives the protein CASSLLGYTEAFF.

A note on this clonotype: With a far larger clone one base away, a read error is the likely cause. V is TRBV18 and J is TRBJ2-7; maybe TRBD1 (5 bases). There are 12 residues in the CDR3. V shed 2 bases and J shed 6 bases, with 8 bases lying between them. Germline V gives CDR1 KGHSH, CDR2 LQKENI. In DNA, the CDR3 is TGTGCCAGCTCACCAGGGGCCAGCGAGCAGTACTTC. Residues: CASSPGASEQYF.

This clonotype has a handful of counts. The genes are TRBV25-1 and TRBJ2-1; TRBD2 matches at 7 bases. The CDR3 runs 14 residues. The trim removed 2 bases at V and 3 bases at J, leaving 1 base unmatched. Germline CDR1 reads MGHDK; CDR2 reads SYGVNS. As DNA, the CDR3 is TGTGCCAGCAGTGAACTAGCGGACTACAATGAGCAGTTCTTC. Amino acid sequence: CASSELADYNEQFF.

Turning to this clonotype: Since a much larger clone is just one base distant, this may be a read error. V and J are TRBV19 and TRBJ2-7; a weak D match, TRBD1 (6 bases). Looked up from germline, CDR1 is LNHDA and CDR2 is SQIVND (reference sequence). This CDR3 is built from 13 residues. The CDR3 loop is CASSPGHLYEKYF. The CDR3 nucleotides read TGTGCCAGTAGTCCGGGACACCTCTACGAGAAGTACTTC.

This clonotype was picked up a small number of times. The rearrangement uses TRBV28 and TRBJ2-3; D is unclear. The CDR3 has 15 amino acids. With 3 bases removed from V and 1 base from J, the gap between germline ends came to 11 bases. The germline gives CDR1 MDHEN, CDR2 SYDVKM. This CDR3 reads CASSFLSVGTDTQYF. The CDR3 coding sequence is TGTGCCAGCAGTTTTCTTTCAGTAGGCACAGATACGCAGTATTTT.